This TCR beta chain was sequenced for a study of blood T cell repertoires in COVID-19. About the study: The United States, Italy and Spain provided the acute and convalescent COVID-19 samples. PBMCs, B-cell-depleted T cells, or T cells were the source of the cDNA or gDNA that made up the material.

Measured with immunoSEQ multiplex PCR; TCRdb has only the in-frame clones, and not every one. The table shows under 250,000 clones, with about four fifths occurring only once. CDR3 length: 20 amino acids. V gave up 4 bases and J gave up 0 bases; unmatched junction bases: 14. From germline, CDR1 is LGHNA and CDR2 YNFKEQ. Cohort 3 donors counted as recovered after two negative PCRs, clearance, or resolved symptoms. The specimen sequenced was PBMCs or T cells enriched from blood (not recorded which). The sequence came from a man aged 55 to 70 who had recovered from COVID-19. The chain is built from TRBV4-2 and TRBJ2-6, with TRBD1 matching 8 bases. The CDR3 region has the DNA TGTGCCAGCAGCCCCCGGTCCGACAGGGGATCTTTCTCTGGGGCCAACGTCCTGACTTTC. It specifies CASSPRSDRGSFSGANVLTF.